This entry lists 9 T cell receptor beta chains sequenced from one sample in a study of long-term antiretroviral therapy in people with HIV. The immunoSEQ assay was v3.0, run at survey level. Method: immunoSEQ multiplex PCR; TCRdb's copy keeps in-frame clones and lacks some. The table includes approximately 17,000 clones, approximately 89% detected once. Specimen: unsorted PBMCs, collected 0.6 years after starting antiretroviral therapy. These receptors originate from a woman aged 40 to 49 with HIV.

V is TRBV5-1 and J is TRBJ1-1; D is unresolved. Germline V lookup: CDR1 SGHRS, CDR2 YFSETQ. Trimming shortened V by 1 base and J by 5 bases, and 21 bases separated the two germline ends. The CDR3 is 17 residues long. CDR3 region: CASSLNRGGVSVTEAFF. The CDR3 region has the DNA TGCGCCAGCAGCTTGAATCGAGGCGGGGTATCGGTAACTGAAGCTTTCTTT. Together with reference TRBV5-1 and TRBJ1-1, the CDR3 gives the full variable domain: KAGVTQTPRYLIKTRGQQVTLSCSPISGHRSVSWYQQTPGQGLQFLFEYFSETQRNKGNFPGRFSGRQFSNSRSEMNVSTLELGDSALYLCASSLNRGGVSVTEAFFGQGTRLTVV.

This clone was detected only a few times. The CDR3 sequence is CASSQRGDTEAFF. Written as DNA, the CDR3 is TGTGCCAGCAGTCAAAGGGGCGACACTGAAGCTTTCTTT. The V gene is TRBV7-9, the J gene TRBJ1-1, with a weak D call TRBD1 (5 bases). Germline CDR1 SEHNR, CDR2 FQNEAQ (reference sequence). This CDR3 is 13 amino acids long. The germline V and J ends were trimmed by 6 bases and 3 bases, with 11 bases remaining between them.

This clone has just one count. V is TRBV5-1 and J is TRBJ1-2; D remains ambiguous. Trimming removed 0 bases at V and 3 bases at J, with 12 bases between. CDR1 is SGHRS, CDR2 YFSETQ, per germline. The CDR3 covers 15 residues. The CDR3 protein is CASSLGPLGHYGYTF. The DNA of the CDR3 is TGCGCCAGCAGCTTGGGACCCCTGGGCCACTATGGCTACACCTTC.

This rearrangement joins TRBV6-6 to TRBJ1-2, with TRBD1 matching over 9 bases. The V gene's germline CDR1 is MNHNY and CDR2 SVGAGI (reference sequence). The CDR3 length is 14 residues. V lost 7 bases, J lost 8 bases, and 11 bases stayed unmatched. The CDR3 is CASTPGQGLQGYTF. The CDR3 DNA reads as TGTGCCAGCACCCCGGGACAGGGCTTACAAGGCTACACCTTC.

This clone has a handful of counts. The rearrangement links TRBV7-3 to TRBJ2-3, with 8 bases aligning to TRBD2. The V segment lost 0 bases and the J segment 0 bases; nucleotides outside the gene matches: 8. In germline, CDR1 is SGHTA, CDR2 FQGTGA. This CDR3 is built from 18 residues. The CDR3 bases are TGTGCCAGCAGCTTAACGGTCCGAAGCGGGGGCAGCACAGATACGCAGTATTTT. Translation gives CASSLTVRSGGSTDTQYF.

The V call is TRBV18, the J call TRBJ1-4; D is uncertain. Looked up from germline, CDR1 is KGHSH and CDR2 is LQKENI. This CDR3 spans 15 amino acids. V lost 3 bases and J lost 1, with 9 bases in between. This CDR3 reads CASSPPGGTNEKLFF. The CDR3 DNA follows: TGTGCCAGCTCACCCCCAGGCGGAACTAATGAAAAACTGTTTTTT.

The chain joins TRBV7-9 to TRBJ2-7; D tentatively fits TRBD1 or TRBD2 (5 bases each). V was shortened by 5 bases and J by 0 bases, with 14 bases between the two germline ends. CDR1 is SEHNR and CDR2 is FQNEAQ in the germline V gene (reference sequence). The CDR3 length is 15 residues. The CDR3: CASSNSGDGSYEQYF. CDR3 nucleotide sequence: TGTGCCAGCAGCAATTCTGGGGACGGCTCCTACGAGCAGTACTTC.

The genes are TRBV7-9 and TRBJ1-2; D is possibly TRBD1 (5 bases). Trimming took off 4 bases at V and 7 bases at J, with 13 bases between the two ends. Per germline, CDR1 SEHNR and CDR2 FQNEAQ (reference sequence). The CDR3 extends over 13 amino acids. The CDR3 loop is CASSSPGPGGYTF. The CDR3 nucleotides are TGTGCCAGCAGCTCGCCGGGACCCGGTGGCTACACCTTC.

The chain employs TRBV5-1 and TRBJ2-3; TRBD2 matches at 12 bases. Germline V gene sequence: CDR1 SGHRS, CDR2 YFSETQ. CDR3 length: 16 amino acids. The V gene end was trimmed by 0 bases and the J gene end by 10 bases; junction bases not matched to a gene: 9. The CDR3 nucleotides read TGCGCCAGCAGCTTGGGGCTAGCGGGGGGGTCCTCTGCGCAGTATTTT. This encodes CASSLGLAGGSSAQYF.